This T cell receptor (beta chain) was captured in a study of cytomegalovirus exposure and HLA in healthy donors (dated by TCRdb to about 2017). A note on the overall study: The roughly 650 repertoires of the first cohort and the roughly 120 validation repertoires were produced on the same platform, according to a later analysis. The study was designed to test whether signatures of past pathogen exposure could be identified by cataloging public T cell receptors. A separate validation cohort of over 95 different subjects was used in addition to the roughly 670-subject first cohort. To predict cytomegalovirus infection status, the study brought together high-throughput TCR immunosequencing, statistical association of individual TCRs with disease status, and machine learning. Findings and caveats that apply to the study as a whole: In a later analysis, TCRs clustered in the first cohort were found to also tend to co-occur in the 110 or so validation repertoires, with 94% of cluster scores above 0. In both the original and validation cohorts, the classifier was reported to diagnose cytomegalovirus status with high specificity and sensitivity. Across donors, most TCR sequences were observed very rarely, whereas some public TCRs were present in many individuals. According to the authors, the approach could potentially be generalized to other disease states and immunological phenotypes. In vitro tests confirmed that a few of the cytomegalovirus-associated TCR beta chains recognize cytomegalovirus antigens. A later analysis had no HLA typing for the validation cohort, so co-occurrence there was scored across all 130 or so repertoires. The study gave a list of about 150 TCR beta chains associated with cytomegalovirus.

This clone showed up just a few times. Its antigen is currently not known. Per-nucleotide qualities are absent, and no much larger clonotype sits a single base away. Separate from the roughly 630-subject first cohort, the validation cohort of roughly 120 subjects was the group to which the donors belonged. Libraries were prepared through the immunoSEQ multiplex PCR assay. Per the original workflow: A statistical classification framework was built to diagnose cytomegalovirus status from the catalog of TCR beta chain sequences. Held by TCRdb, this immuneACCESS table contains in-frame sequences only and omits some clones. Under half of the omission traces to an unresolved V gene where checked; the cause of the rest is unknown. The D gene and trimming were derived from the DNA, and the V and J assignments and clone size from that table. A total of some 200,000 clones appear in this sample, around 80% of them only once. The ten top clones hold around 15% of the sample.

According to the germline V gene, CDR1 reads MDHEN and CDR2 reads SYDVKM. Clipping removes 6 bases from V and 3 bases from J, with 4 as the unmatched junction base count. The CDR3 goes from the cysteine to the phenylalanine over 13 residues. This entry keeps only the CDR3 DNA: 39 bases, framed from base 1. The TCR was taken from a woman in her twenties or thirties in good health and CMV-seropositive. The chain employs TRBV28 and TRBJ1-2; 7 of the junction bases match TRBD1. The sequenced sample was PBMCs. This receptor carries the CDR3 CASSRGQDYGYTF. The DNA sequence is TGTGCCAGCAGCCGCGGACAGGACTATGGCTACACCTTC.